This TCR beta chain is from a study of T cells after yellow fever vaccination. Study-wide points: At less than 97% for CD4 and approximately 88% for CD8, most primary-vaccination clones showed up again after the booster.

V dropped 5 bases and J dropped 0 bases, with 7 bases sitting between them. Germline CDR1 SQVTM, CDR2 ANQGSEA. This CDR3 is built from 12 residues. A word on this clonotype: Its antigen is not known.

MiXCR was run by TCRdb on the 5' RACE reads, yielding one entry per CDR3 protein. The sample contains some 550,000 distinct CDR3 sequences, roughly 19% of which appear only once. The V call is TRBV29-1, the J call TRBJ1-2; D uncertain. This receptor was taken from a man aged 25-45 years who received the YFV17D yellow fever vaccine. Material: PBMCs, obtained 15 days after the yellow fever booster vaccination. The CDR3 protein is CSVRIANYGYTF. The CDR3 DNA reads TGCAGCGTTCGGATAGCTAACTATGGCTACACCTTC. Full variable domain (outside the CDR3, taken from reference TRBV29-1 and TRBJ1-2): SAVISQKPSRDICQRGTSLTIQCQVDSQVTMMFWYRQQPGQSLTLIATANQGSEATYESGFVIDKFPISRPNLTFSTLTVSNMSPEDSSIYLCSVRIANYGYTFGSGTRLTVV.